One and the same sample provided the 17 T cell receptor beta chains below, sequenced in a study of blood T cell repertoires in COVID-19. Using immunoSEQ multiplex PCR, the repertoire was profiled, and TCRdb retains in-frame clones only, with some absent. The sample includes 200,000 or so clones, roughly four fifths of them seen just once. The sequenced sample consisted of peripheral blood. Receptors were obtained from a human donor with acute or convalescent COVID-19. The donor label of this sample is uncertain.

The V and J genes are TRBV12-3 or TRBV12-4 and TRBJ2-7; D remains unclear. This CDR3 has 13 residues. V was shortened by 3 bases and J by 1 base, with 7 bases between the two germline ends. The CDR3 bases are TGTGCCAGCAGTTTCAAAGCGTCCTACGAGCAGTACTTC. Amino acids: CASSFKASYEQYF.

V is TRBV7-2 and J is TRBJ2-7; 7 positions match TRBD2. The CDR3 runs 13 residues. The V gene's germline CDR1 is SGHTA and CDR2 FQGNSA. The trim removed 5 bases at V and 6 bases at J, leaving 7 bases unmatched. The CDR3 bases are TGTGCCAGCAGCAAGAGCGGGACGCGCGAGCAGTACTTC. The encoded protein is CASSKSGTREQYF. Supplemented by reference TRBV7-2 and TRBJ2-7, the full variable domain reads GAGVSQSPSNKVTEKGKDVELRCDPISGHTALYWYRQSLGQGLEFLIYFQGNSAPDKSGLPSDRFSAERTGGSVSTLTIQRTQQEDSAVYLCASSKSGTREQYFGPGTRLTVT.

This chain joins TRBV10-3 and TRBJ1-5; D is uncertain. The CDR3 consists of 14 residues. From germline, CDR1 is ENHRY and CDR2 SYGVKD. Trimming shortened V by 10 bases and J by 5 bases, and 18 bases separated the two germline ends. The chain's CDR3 is CATSGPGRDQPQHF. The CDR3 coding sequence is TGTGCCACCTCCGGGCCCGGGAGGGATCAGCCCCAGCATTTT.

The chain uses TRBV3-1 (or the pseudogene TRBV3-2) and TRBJ1-2; 11 nucleotides align to TRBD1. Germline values: CDR1 LGHDT, CDR2 YNNKEL (reference sequence). The V segment lost 0 bases and the J segment 6 bases; nucleotides outside the gene matches: 3. The length of the CDR3 is 15 residues. The CDR3 protein is CASSQEGQGANGYTF. CDR3 sequence (DNA): TGTGCCAGCAGCCAAGAAGGACAGGGGGCAAATGGCTACACCTTC.

The chain carries TRBV4-2 and TRBJ1-4, with D possibly matching TRBD1 (5 bases). The V gene lost 2 bases and the J gene lost 5 bases, with 12 bases spanning the gap. CDR1 LGHNA and CDR2 YNFKEQ come from the germline V gene. This CDR3 contains 15 residues. CDR3: CASSQREGQNEKLFF. The CDR3 nucleotides are TGTGCCAGCAGCCAAAGGGAGGGGCAAAATGAAAAACTGTTTTTT.

This clone was counted a few times. CDR3 sequence: CASSPGQGYSPLHF. CDR3 DNA sequence: TGTGCCAGCAGCCCGGGACAGGGGTATTCACCCCTCCACTTT. The V call is TRBV3-1 (or the pseudogene TRBV3-2), the J call TRBJ1-6; 10 bases are a match to TRBD1. Trimming removed 4 bases from V and 8 bases from J; junction bases left unmatched: 2. The CDR3 is 14 residues long. Germline V lookup: CDR1 LGHDT, CDR2 YNNKEL (reference sequence).

This clone was recorded once. V and J are TRBV18 and TRBJ1-2; D not certain. The CDR3 loop spans 14 amino acids. Germline loops: CDR1 KGHSH, CDR2 LQKENI. V was pared by 8 bases and J by 1 base, with 14 bases between. The CDR3 region is CASTFGLDNYGYTF. The CDR3 bases are TGTGCCAGCACTTTTGGACTAGATAACTATGGCTACACCTTC.

The V and J genes are TRBV4-3 and TRBJ1-5; 9 bases align to TRBD1. The CDR3 extends over 18 amino acids. V was pared by 0 bases and J by 3 bases, with 9 bases of the junction left unmatched. Germline V gives CDR1 LGHNA, CDR2 YSLEER. The CDR3: CASSQDAGQGGNNQPQHF. CDR3 nucleotide sequence: TGCGCCAGCAGCCAAGACGCGGGACAGGGTGGGAACAATCAGCCCCAGCATTTT.

This clone was found once. The gene calls are TRBV5-4 and TRBJ2-3, with a tentative D call TRBD1 (5 bases). Trimming stripped 9 bases from V and 2 bases from J, with 19 bases between. The CDR3 length is 15 residues. Germline V gene sequence: CDR1 SGHNT, CDR2 YYREEE (reference sequence). The CDR3: CATFRQGSSTDTQYF. CDR3 coding DNA: TGTGCCACTTTCCGGCAGGGAAGCTCCACAGATACGCAGTATTTT.

The V gene is TRBV5-1, the J gene TRBJ2-3; a possible D gene is TRBD1 (5 bases). V lost 1 base to trimming and J lost 4 bases, with 7 bases between them. In germline, CDR1 is SGHRS, CDR2 YFSETQ. There are 13 residues in the CDR3. The CDR3 loop reads CASSLQGSDTQYF. The DNA for the CDR3 is TGCGCCAGCAGCTTGCAGGGTTCAGATACGCAGTATTTT.

The chain combines TRBV4-3 with TRBJ2-6, with D perhaps matching TRBD1 (5 bases). Germline values: CDR1 LGHNA, CDR2 YSLEER. V lost 4 bases, J lost 1 base, and 8 bases lay in between. There are 15 residues in the CDR3. For the CDR3, the DNA is TGCGCCAGCAGCCGAGACAGTTCTGGGGCCAACGTCCTGACTTTC. It specifies CASSRDSSGANVLTF.

The rearrangement joins TRBV7-2 to TRBJ2-5, with D perhaps matching TRBD2 (10 bases). In germline, CDR1 is SGHTA, CDR2 FQGNSA. The length of the CDR3 is 16 residues. V lost 5 bases and J lost 4, with 20 bases in between. CDR3 in amino acids: CASSLTSGTGRETQYF. The CDR3 region has the DNA TGTGCCAGCAGCCTAACTAGCGGGACAGGGAGAGAGACCCAGTACTTC.

The V gene is TRBV10-3, the J gene TRBJ2-3, with D unclear. This CDR3 is 13 amino acids long. Germline V lookup: CDR1 ENHRY, CDR2 SYGVKD. Trimming removed 10 bases at V and 5 bases at J, with 16 bases between. CDR3 sequence: CATRTAVVDTQYF. In DNA, the CDR3 is TGTGCCACCAGAACAGCAGTGGTAGATACGCAGTATTTT.

This clone was counted only a few times. The chain carries TRBV6-4 and TRBJ1-2, with a possible D match to TRBD1 (5 bases). V was cut by 7 bases and J by 0 bases, with 15 bases left in between. This CDR3 is built from 15 residues. CDR1 is MRHNA, CDR2 SNTAGT, per germline. In DNA, the CDR3 is TGTGCCAGCACCCACGTGGGGCAGGCTAACTATGGCTACACCTTC. Amino acids: CASTHVGQANYGYTF.

The J gene is TRBJ2-3, the V gene TRBV3-1 (or the pseudogene TRBV3-2); TRBD2 matches at 10 bases. CDR1 LGHDT and CDR2 YNNKEL come from the germline V gene (reference sequence). The CDR3 totals 17 residues. Losses at the gene ends were 0 bases for V and 6 bases for J; bases not matched to a gene: 9. CDR3 amino acids: CASSQEDQREGADTQYF. The CDR3 DNA reads TGTGCCAGCAGCCAAGAGGATCAGCGGGAGGGGGCCGATACGCAGTATTTT.

This clone was found a few times. The V call is TRBV6-6, the J call TRBJ2-7; 9 bases match TRBD1. The junction had 9 bases not matched to a gene; V was cut back by 6 bases and J by 3 bases. In germline, CDR1 is MNHNY, CDR2 SVGAGI (reference sequence). The CDR3 consists of 15 residues. The CDR3 DNA reads TGTGCCAGCAGCTTCTTCCGGGACAGGGACTACGAGCAGTACTTC. Protein sequence: CASSFFRDRDYEQYF.

The rearrangement joins TRBV27 to TRBJ2-2, with TRBD1 identical over 8 bases. Germline CDR1 reads MNHEY; CDR2 reads SMNVEV (reference sequence). The CDR3 is 16 amino acids. Germline trimming cut 5 bases from V and 5 bases from J; bases unmatched to any gene: 10. CDR3 loop: CASSQGQGRGTGELFF. CDR3 nucleotide sequence: TGTGCCAGCAGTCAAGGACAGGGCCGGGGGACCGGGGAGCTGTTTTTT.